These 7 T cell receptor beta chains came from one sample sequenced in a study of beta chain features in type 1 diabetes. As every portion of the isolated RNA was reverse transcribed, the sequencing read expressed TCRB transcripts. The table came from immunoSEQ multiplex PCR; TCRdb's copy has only in-frame clones and leaves some out. The sample contains under 950,000 clones, roughly 15% of which appear only once. The sequenced material came from naive CD4+ T cells from blood. Receptors were obtained from a young woman in good health.

The chain uses TRBV7-2 and TRBJ2-1; TRBD1 is a possible D gene (5 bases). V lost 5 bases and J 12 bases, leaving 14 bases between the germline ends. Germline CDR1 is SGHTA and CDR2 is FQGNSA. The CDR3 spans 12 residues. The CDR3: CASSRLTVSQFF. The CDR3 DNA reads as TGTGCCAGCAGCCGTTTGACAGTTTCGCAGTTCTTC.

The rearrangement uses TRBV7-2 and TRBJ2-5; TRBD2 matches 7 bases. The DNA matches TRBJ2-7 better at its end, which makes the J call doubtful. The germline V gene has CDR1 SGHTA and CDR2 FQGNSA. The CDR3 covers 14 residues. CDR3 DNA: TGTGCCAGCAGCTTTATGGCGGGAGATTACGAGCAGTACTTC. Translated: CASSFMAGDYEQYF.

V is TRBV7-2 and J is TRBJ2-7; 8 positions agree with TRBD2. The CDR3 length is 17 residues. Trimming took 0 bases from V and 3 from J; bases not matched to a gene: 10. The germline V gene has CDR1 SGHTA and CDR2 FQGNSA. The CDR3 DNA follows: TGTGCCAGCAGCTTAGCGCATGCGGGAGGAGTCCTCTACGAGCAGTACTTC. Encoded protein: CASSLAHAGGVLYEQYF.

The rearrangement uses TRBV7-2 and TRBJ1-3; no clear D gene. Germline V gives CDR1 SGHTA, CDR2 FQGNSA. The CDR3 length is 14 residues. The V gene lost 6 bases and the J gene lost 4 bases, with 13 bases spanning the gap. CDR3 DNA sequence: TGTGCCAGCAGACACTCTGGGGAGGGAAACACCATATATTTT. Translated, it gives CASRHSGEGNTIYF.

This chain links TRBV29-1 with TRBJ1-2; D remains ambiguous. This CDR3 is built from 11 residues. V was trimmed by 3 bases and J by 4 bases, leaving 6 bases between them. Germline V gene lookup returns CDR1 SQVTM and CDR2 ANQGSEA. The CDR3 reads CSVDRAYGYTF. Here the CDR3 DNA reads TGCAGCGTTGACAGAGCCTATGGCTACACCTTC. Full variable domain (rest looked up from reference TRBV29-1 and TRBJ1-2): SAVISQKPSRDICQRGTSLTIQCQVDSQVTMMFWYRQQPGQSLTLIATANQGSEATYESGFVIDKFPISRPNLTFSTLTVSNMSPEDSSIYLCSVDRAYGYTFGSGTRLTVV.

The gene calls are TRBV14 and TRBJ2-1, with D perhaps matching TRBD1 (6 bases). The V gene lost 4 bases and the J gene lost 3 bases, with 10 bases spanning the gap. The CDR3 covers 14 residues. Looked up from germline, CDR1 is SGHDN and CDR2 is FVKESK. The CDR3 protein is CASSLRQDYNEQFF. The CDR3 DNA follows: TGTGCCAGCAGCCTAAGACAGGACTACAATGAGCAGTTCTTC.

Only a few counts were recorded for this clone. The rearrangement joins TRBV29-1 to TRBJ2-5; D remains ambiguous. Germline values: CDR1 SQVTM, CDR2 ANQGSEA. The CDR3 is 12 residues long. The germline V and J ends were trimmed by 4 bases and 2 bases, with 8 bases remaining between them. The CDR3 reads CSVVQLQETQYF. CDR3 sequence (DNA): TGCAGCGTTGTACAGCTTCAAGAGACCCAGTACTTC.